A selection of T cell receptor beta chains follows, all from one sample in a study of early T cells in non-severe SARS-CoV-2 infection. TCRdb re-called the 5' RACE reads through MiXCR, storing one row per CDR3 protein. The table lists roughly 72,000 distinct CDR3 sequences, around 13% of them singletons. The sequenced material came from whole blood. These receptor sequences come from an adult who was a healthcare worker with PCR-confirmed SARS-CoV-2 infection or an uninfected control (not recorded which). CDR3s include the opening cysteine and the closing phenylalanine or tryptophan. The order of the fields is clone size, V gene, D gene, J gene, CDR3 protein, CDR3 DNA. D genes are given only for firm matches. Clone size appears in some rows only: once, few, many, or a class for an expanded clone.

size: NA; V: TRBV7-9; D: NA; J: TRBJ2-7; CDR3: CASSLEALTYEQYF; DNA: TGTGCCAGCAGCTTAGAAGCGTTAACCTACGAGCAGTACTTC
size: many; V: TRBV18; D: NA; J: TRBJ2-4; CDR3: CASSPNPYRELDIQYF; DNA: TGTGCCAGCTCACCAAACCCTTACAGGGAGTTGGACATTCAGTACTTC
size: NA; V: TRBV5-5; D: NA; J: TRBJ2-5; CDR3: CASSRNPPETQYF; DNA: TGTGCCAGCAGCCGAAACCCGCCAGAGACCCAGTACTTC
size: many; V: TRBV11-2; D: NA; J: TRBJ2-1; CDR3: CASSLDFEASSYNEQFF; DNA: TGTGCCAGCAGCTTAGATTTTGAGGCGAGCTCCTACAATGAGCAGTTCTTC
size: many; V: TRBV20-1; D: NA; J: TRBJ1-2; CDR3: CSARTGVIDGYTF; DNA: TGCAGTGCTAGAACGGGGGTAATAGATGGCTACACCTTC
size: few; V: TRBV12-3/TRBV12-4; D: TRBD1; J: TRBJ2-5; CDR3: CASRYGQGKETQYF; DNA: TGTGCCAGCAGATACGGACAGGGTAAAGAGACCCAGTACTTC
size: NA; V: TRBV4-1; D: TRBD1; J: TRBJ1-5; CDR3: CASSLRQGGGQPQHF; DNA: TGCGCCAGCAGCCTCAGACAGGGCGGTGGTCAGCCCCAGCATTTT
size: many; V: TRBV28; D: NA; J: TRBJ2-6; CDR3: CASSSLWQGSGANVLTF; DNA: TGTGCCAGCAGTTCTTTGTGGCAGGGGTCTGGGGCCAACGTCCTGACTTTC
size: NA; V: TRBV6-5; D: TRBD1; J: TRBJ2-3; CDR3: CASRPTGSNTDTQYF; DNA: TGTGCCAGCAGGCCGACAGGGTCAAACACAGATACGCAGTATTTT
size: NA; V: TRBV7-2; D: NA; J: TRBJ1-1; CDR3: CASSLDTPDFWGSFEAFF; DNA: TGTGCCAGCAGCTTAGATACCCCCGACTTTTGGGGTTCATTTGAAGCTTTCTTT
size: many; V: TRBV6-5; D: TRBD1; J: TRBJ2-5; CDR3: CASSPPGQYVTQYF; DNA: TGTGCCAGCAGTCCCCCGGGACAGTATGTGACCCAGTACTTC
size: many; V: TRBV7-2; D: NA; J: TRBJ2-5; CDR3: CASSLSPRGQETQYF; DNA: TGTGCCAGCAGCTTATCCCCTAGGGGTCAAGAGACCCAGTACTTC
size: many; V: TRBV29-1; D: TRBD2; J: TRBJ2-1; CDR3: CSVGLAGGSYNEQFF; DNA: TGCAGCGTGGGACTAGCGGGGGGTTCCTACAATGAGCAGTTCTTC
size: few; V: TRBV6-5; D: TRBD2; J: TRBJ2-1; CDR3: CASCGGTSGRCNEQFF; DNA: TGTGCCAGCTGTGGGGGGACTAGCGGGAGATGCAATGAGCAGTTCTTC
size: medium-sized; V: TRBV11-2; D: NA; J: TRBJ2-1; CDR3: CASSLGRGTTDEQFF; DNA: TGTGCCAGCAGCTTAGGCCGTGGGACCACGGATGAGCAGTTCTTC
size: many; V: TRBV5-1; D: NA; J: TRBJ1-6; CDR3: CASSIRGDNSPLHF; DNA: TGCGCCAGCAGCATCCGAGGGGATAATTCACCCCTCCACTTT
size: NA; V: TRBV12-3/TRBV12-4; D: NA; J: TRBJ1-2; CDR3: CASSFKRIEGYTF; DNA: TGTGCCAGCAGTTTTAAAAGGATTGAAGGCTACACCTTC
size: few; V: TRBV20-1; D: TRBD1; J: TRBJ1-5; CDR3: CSAPTGEHQPQHF; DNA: TGCAGTGCTCCTACAGGGGAACATCAGCCCCAGCATTTT